A selection of T cell receptor beta chains follows, all from one sample in a study of T cell responses to AZD1222 COVID-19 vaccine. Assay: immunoSEQ multiplex PCR; the TCRdb copy retains only in-frame clones and omits some. The sample holds 180,000 or so clones, 94% seen once. The source was peripheral blood, collected on day 0 of AZD1222 vaccination. These receptors all come from an adult in good health. The CDR3 runs from the conserved cysteine through the conserved F or W. The order of the fields is clone size, CDR3 length, J gene, V gene, CDR3 protein. Not every row has a clone size; where given, it reads once, few, many or a size class.

>many|16|TRBJ1-6|TRBV5-5
CASSFGAGTVNSPLHF
>-|14|TRBJ2-1|TRBV28
CASSYREGRHEQFF
>-|15|TRBJ2-7|TRBV6-5
CASSSGLEGGNEQYF
>-|17|TRBJ2-2|TRBV7-3
CASSLTLGGRGTGELFF
>-|16|TRBJ2-1|TRBV5-6
CASSFSGRQLSNEQFF
>-|17|TRBJ1-1|TRBV7-8
CASMPLPGGEMNTEAFF
>-|12|TRBJ1-2|TRBV19
CASSISGDGYTF
>-|14|TRBJ1-2|TRBV9
CASSVLGTNYGYTF
>-|16|TRBJ1-1|TRBV6-1
CASSGWDGTLATEAFF
>-|12|TRBJ1-5|TRBV19
CASSERRGPQHF
>-|18|TRBJ2-3|TRBV19
CASSITLGRGGRADTQYF
>-|15|TRBJ1-2|TRBV28
CATGCGTGMCWGYTF
>-|13|TRBJ1-4|TRBV30
CAWSGRKVEKLFF
>-|14|TRBJ1-1|TRBV27
CASSLSSQGYEAFF
>-|17|TRBJ1-6|TRBV19
CASSRTGGFVYNSPLHF
>-|14|TRBJ2-3|TRBV5-5
CASSPLRAADTQYF
>-|13|TRBJ2-7|TRBV5-4
CASSLAQGANLDF
>-|16|TRBJ2-1|TRBV4-1
CASSFGPYHTYNEQFF
>-|14|TRBJ1-2|TRBV4-1
CASSQDRQVYGYTF
>-|15|TRBJ1-1|TRBV27
CASSFLGTGDTEAFF
>-|13|TRBJ1-2|TRBV10-3
CAISLGPESSYTF
>once|11|TRBJ1-1|TRBV3-1/TRBV3-2
CASSQRLEAFF
>-|14|TRBJ1-1|TRBV9
CASSKANGKSEAFF
>-|13|TRBJ1-2|TRBV28
CASSYTGGGGYTF
>few|16|TRBJ2-7|TRBV9
CASSVEGEGHYYEQYF
>once|13|TRBJ1-2|TRBV19
CASEPGGIYGYTF
>-|12|TRBJ2-7|TRBV19
CATRDNFYEQYF
>-|15|TRBJ1-2|TRBV18
CASSPPGILNYGYTF
>-|13|TRBJ1-3|TRBV28
CASSRDAGNTIYF
>-|14|TRBJ1-6|TRBV18
CASSPSRINSPLHF
>-|14|TRBJ1-4|TRBV27
CASRRGGGDEKLFF
>-|15|TRBJ2-1|TRBV19
CASNRPGQGAYEQFF
>-|16|TRBJ2-1|TRBV6-4
CASSDGRERDPNEQFF
>-|15|TRBJ2-7|TRBV10-3
CAISRGLGGAYEQYF
>-|15|TRBJ1-2|TRBV10-3
CAIRPGQGSNYGYTF
>-|14|TRBJ2-2|TRBV28
CASSRDESTGELFF
>-|16|TRBJ2-2|TRBV7-9
CASSLSGREFAGELFF
>-|12|TRBJ1-6|TRBV27
CASSDQNSPLHF
>once|15|TRBJ1-5|TRBV11-2
CASSHRPGLHQPQHF
>-|11|TRBJ1-1|TRBV5-4
CASSTNTEAFF
>-|15|TRBJ1-1|TRBV15
CATSREAGVATEAFF
>-|16|TRBJ1-5|TRBV4-1
CASSQQGGQGGQPQHF
>-|15|TRBJ1-5|TRBV6-1
CASSEGGFGNQPQHF
>-|13|TRBJ1-1|TRBV9
CASSVEGNTEAFF
>-|14|TRBJ2-5|TRBV19
CASSIGAGQETQYF
>-|15|TRBJ2-5|TRBV7-2
CASSSTSGPLVGQYF
>-|16|TRBJ2-1|TRBV9
CASSVGPSGFYNEQFF
>-|14|TRBJ2-7|TRBV5-5
CASSLGPGAYEQYF
>-|13|TRBJ2-1|TRBV3-1/TRBV3-2
CASTLKGENEQFF